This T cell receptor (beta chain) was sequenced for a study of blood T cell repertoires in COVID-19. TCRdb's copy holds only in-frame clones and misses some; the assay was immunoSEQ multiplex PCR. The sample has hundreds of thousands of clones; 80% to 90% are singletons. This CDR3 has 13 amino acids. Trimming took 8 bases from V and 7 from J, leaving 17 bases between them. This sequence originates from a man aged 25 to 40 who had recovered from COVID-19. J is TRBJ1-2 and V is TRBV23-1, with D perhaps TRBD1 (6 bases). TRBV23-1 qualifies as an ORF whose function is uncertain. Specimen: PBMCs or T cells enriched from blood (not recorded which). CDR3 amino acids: CASPGSGGLGYTF. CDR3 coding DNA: TGCGCCAGCCCAGGATCCGGGGGGCTTGGCTACACCTTC.